The TCR beta chain described here comes from a study of T cell repertoires in cytomegalovirus infection. Study overall: Well-studied HLA-B-restricted CMV epitopes were used in the study alongside recently identified HLA-C-restricted ones. Public TCR beta signature analysis indicated the presence of both CMV infection and matching HLA type.

General study results and limits: It was HLA-C-restricted CMV-specific TCR beta clonotypes that dominated the response ex vivo.

TCRdb re-called the reads with MiXCR, one entry per CDR3 protein. The sample consists of approximately 89,000 distinct CDR3 sequences, 20% to 30% of them appearing once. In regard to this clonotype: Its specificity is not known.

This CDR3 is 11 amino acids long. V gave up 6 bases and J gave up 10 bases, with 12 bases separating them. This receptor was taken from a human donor in good health (CMV status not recorded). Some clones in this sample may be carry-over from other donors' samples. The chain joins TRBV12-3 or TRBV12-4 to TRBJ1-1, with D possibly being TRBD1 (6 bases). Sequenced here: CD8+ T cells from cultured PBMCs, sampled from culture after CMV antigen stimulation. CDR3 bases: TGTGCCAGCAGCCGCGGACAGTTAGCTTTCTTT. Translation gives CASSRGQLAFF.